This T cell receptor (beta chain) was retrieved from a study of shared clonotypes between healthy human individuals. The assay was immunoSEQ multiplex PCR, and TCRdb's table has in-frame clones only and misses some. The data contain hundreds of thousands of clones, 90% to 95% of them singletons. Germline trimming cut 4 bases from V and 7 bases from J; bases unmatched to any gene: 8. The CDR3 is 16 residues long. CDR1 and CDR2 from the germline V gene are LGHNA and YSLEER. CD45RO negativity and positive selection for CCR7 defined naive CD8 cells, a population that excluded terminally differentiated effector memory CD45RA+ cells. Notes on this clone: The antigen is unknown.

Study-level results: Tissue TCR repertoires likely differ from these blood-only repertoires.

The TCR sequence derives from a man aged 25-45 years in good health. The sequenced sample was naive CD8+ T cells sorted from blood. The V and J genes are TRBV4-3 and TRBJ2-1; 12 nucleotides line up with TRBD2. CDR3 loop: CASSPGTSGLMNEQFF. CDR3 coding DNA: TGCGCCAGCAGCCCCGGGACTAGCGGGCTGATGAATGAGCAGTTCTTC.